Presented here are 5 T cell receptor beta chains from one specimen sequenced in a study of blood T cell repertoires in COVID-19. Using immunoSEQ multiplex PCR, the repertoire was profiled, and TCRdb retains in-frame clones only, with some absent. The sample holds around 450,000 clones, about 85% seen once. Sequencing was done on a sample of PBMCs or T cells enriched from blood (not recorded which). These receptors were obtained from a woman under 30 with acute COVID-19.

The DNA of the CDR3 is TGTGCCAGCTCACCACGTCCTCGGGAAGACACCGGGGAGCTGTTTTTT. The encoded protein is CASSPRPREDTGELFF. The chain is built from TRBV18 and TRBJ2-2; D might be TRBD2 (5 bases). Germline CDR1 KGHSH, CDR2 LQKENI. The V gene lost 1 base and the J gene lost 3 bases, with 12 bases spanning the gap. CDR3 length equals 16 residues.

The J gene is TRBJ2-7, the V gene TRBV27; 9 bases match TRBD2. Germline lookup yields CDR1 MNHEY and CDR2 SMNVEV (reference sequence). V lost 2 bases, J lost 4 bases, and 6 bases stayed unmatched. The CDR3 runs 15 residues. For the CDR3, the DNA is TGTGCCAGCAGTTTAATCCTAGCGGGAAGGTACGAGCAGTACTTC. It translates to CASSLILAGRYEQYF.

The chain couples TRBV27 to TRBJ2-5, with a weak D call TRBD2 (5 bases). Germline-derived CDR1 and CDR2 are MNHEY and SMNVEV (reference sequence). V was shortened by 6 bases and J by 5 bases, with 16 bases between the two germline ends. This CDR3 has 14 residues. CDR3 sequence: CASSKRANKETQYF. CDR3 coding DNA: TGTGCCAGCAGCAAGAGGGCGAATAAGGAGACCCAGTACTTC.

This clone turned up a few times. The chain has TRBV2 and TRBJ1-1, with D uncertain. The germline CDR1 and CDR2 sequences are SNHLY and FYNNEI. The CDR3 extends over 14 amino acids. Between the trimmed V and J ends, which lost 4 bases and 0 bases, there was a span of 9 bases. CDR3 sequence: CASSVNSMNTEAFF. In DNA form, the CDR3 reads TGTGCCAGCAGTGTAAACAGCATGAACACTGAAGCTTTCTTT.

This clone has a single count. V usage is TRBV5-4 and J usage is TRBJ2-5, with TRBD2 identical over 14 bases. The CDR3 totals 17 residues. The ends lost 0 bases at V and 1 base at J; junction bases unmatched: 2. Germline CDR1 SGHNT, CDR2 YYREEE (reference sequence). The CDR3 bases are TGTGCCAGCAGCTTGGGACTAGCGGGGGGGAGCCAAGAGACCCAGTACTTC. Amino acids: CASSLGLAGGSQETQYF.